This T cell receptor (beta chain) was recorded in a study of radiation and T cells in renal cell carcinoma. The protocol was immunoSEQ multiplex PCR, while the TCRdb copy is restricted to in-frame clones and leaves out a portion. The data contain 150,000 to 200,000 clones, around 90% of them singletons. J was trimmed by 7 bases and V by 0 bases; bases with no gene match: 6. The CDR3 is 16 amino acids. CDR1 SGHTA and CDR2 FQGNSA come from the germline V gene. Sample time point: blood 4 weeks post-SBRT, at nephrectomy. The sample's treatment: 15 Gy SBRT to primary tumor, nephrectomy 4 weeks later. Here the sequenced sample was blood, taken from a patient whose treatment included radiotherapy and nephrectomy. This TCR derives from a woman aged 45-65 years with renal cell carcinoma. V gene TRBV7-2 combines with J gene TRBJ2-5; 12 bases are a match to TRBD2. CDR3 sequence reads: CASSLALAGGGGTQYF. DNA for the CDR3: TGTGCCAGCAGCTTAGCACTAGCGGGGGGCGGCGGGACCCAGTACTTC.